Included here is one T cell receptor (beta chain) sequence, with context. Its matching antigen is unknown. This sample was taken from a study of cytomegalovirus exposure and HLA in healthy donors. Primers for the PCR totalled 60 Vbeta and 13 Jbeta. Produced via immunoSEQ multiplex PCR; TCRdb's table is partial and in-frame only. The sample lists around 180,000 clones; about 76% were seen once. The study, taken as a whole, reports: When the data were analyzed later, several of the most significant clusters appeared to be linked to common viral pathogens. Both high specificity and high sensitivity reportedly marked the classifier's diagnosis of cytomegalovirus status. In vitro confirmation showed a few CMV-associated chains to be CMV antigen specific.

The CDR3 runs to 12 residues. CDR1 and CDR2 (germline): MNHNY, SVGAGI (reference sequence). Trimming pared 5 bases from V and 8 bases from J, leaving 10 bases between. This TCR was recovered from a woman aged 50 to 60 in good health and CMV-seronegative. Sequencing was done on a sample of PBMCs. The rearrangement joins TRBV6-6 to TRBJ2-1; the D gene is possibly TRBD1 (6 bases). CDR3 DNA sequence: TGTGCCAGCAGTACTAAGGGGGATGAGCAGTTCTTC. Translated, it gives CASSTKGDEQFF.